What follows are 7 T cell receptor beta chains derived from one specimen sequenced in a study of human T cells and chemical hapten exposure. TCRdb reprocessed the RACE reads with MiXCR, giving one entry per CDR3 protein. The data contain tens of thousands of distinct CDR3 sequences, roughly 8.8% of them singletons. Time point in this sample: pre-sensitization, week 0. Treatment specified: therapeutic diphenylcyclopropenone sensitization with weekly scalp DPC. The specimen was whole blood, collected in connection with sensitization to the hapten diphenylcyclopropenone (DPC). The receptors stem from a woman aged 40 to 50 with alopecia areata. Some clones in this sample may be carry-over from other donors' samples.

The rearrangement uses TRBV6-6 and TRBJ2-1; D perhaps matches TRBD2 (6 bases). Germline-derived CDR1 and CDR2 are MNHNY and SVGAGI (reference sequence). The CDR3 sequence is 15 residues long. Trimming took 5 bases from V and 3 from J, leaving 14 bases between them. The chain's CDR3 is CASSPTSSRYNEQFF. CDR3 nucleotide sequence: TGTGCCAGCAGTCCCACTAGCTCCCGCTACAATGAGCAGTTCTTC.

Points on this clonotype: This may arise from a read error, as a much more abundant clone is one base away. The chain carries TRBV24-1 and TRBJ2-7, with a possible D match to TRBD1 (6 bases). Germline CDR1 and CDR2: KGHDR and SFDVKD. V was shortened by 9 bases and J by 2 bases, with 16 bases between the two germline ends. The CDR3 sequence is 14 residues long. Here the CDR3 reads CATPSGQITYEQYF. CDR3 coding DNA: TGTGCCACCCCCTCAGGACAGATCACCTACGAGCAGTACTTC.

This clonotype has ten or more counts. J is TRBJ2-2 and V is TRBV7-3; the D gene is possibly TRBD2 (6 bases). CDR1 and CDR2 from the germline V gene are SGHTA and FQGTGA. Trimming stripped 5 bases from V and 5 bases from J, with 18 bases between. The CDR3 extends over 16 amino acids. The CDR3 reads CASSLDSGTLTGELFF. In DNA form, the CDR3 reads TGTGCCAGCAGCCTTGATAGCGGAACTCTTACCGGGGAGCTGTTTTTT. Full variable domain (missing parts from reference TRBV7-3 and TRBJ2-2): GAGVSQTPSNKVTEKGKYVELRCDPISGHTALYWYRQSLGQGPEFLIYFQGTGAADDSGLPNDRFFAVRPEGSVSTLKIQRTERGDSAVYLCASSLDSGTLTGELFFGEGSRLTVL.

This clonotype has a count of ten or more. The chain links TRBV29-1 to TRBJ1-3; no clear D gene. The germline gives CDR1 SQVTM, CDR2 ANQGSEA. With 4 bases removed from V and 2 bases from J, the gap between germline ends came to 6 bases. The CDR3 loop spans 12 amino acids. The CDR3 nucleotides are TGCAGCGTTGTACAGACTGGAAACACCATATATTTT. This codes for CSVVQTGNTIYF.

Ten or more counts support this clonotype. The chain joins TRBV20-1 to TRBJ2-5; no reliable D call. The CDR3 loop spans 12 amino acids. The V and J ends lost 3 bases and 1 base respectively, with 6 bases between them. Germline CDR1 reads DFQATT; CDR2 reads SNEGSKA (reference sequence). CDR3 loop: CSASRTQETQYF. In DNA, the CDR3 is TGCAGTGCTAGCCGCACCCAAGAGACCCAGTACTTC.

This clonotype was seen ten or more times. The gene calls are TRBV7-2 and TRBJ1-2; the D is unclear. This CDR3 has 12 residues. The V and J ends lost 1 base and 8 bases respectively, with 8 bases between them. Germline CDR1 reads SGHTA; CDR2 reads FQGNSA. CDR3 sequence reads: CASSLGQGGYTF. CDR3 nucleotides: TGTGCCAGCAGCTTAGGTCAAGGAGGCTACACCTTC. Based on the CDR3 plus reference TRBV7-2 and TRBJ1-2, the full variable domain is GAGVSQSPSNKVTEKGKDVELRCDPISGHTALYWYRQSLGQGLEFLIYFQGNSAPDKSGLPSDRFSAERTGGSVSTLTIQRTQQEDSAVYLCASSLGQGGYTFGSGTRLTVV.

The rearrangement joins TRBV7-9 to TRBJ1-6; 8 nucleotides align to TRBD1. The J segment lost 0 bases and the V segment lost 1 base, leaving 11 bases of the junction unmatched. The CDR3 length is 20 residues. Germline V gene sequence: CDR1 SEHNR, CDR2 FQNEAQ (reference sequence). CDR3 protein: CASSLGRYRGSSSYNSPLHF. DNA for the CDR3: TGTGCCAGCAGCTTAGGACGGTACAGGGGGTCGAGCTCCTATAATTCACCCCTCCACTTT.